Sequencing of this T cell receptor (beta chain) was carried out in a study of graft-versus-host responses after intestinal transplantation. Overall study context: Recipients had multivisceral, liver-intestinal, or isolated intestinal transplants. All of the recipients had induction that used anti-thymocyte globulin, then tacrolimus and steroids for 2 to 3 years.

The CDR3 has 14 residues. The germline V gene encodes CDR1 LNHDA and CDR2 SQIVND (reference sequence). The V segment lost 5 bases and the J segment 6 bases; nucleotides outside the gene matches: 7. Libraries were prepared by immunoSEQ multiplex PCR; TCRdb keeps only in-frame clonotypes and omits some of them. This table has fewer than 85,000 clones, just under 95% appearing once. With respect to this clone: The antigen remains unidentified.

The source material was unstimulated CD8+ T cells sorted from spleen or lymph node cells, sampled before intestinal transplant. The chain couples TRBV19 to TRBJ2-1; 7 nucleotides match TRBD2. The sequence came from a human donor who received an intestinal transplant. CDR3: CASSVVAGPNEQFF. The CDR3 nucleotides read TGTGCCAGTAGTGTGGTAGCGGGCCCCAATGAGCAGTTCTTC.